The 14 T cell receptor beta chains reported below all come from one sample, sequenced in a study of blood T cell repertoires in COVID-19 (TCRdb year 2020). Library generation was performed with the immunoSEQ multiplex PCR assay. TCRdb carries this immuneACCESS record with in-frame sequences only. Its versions omit some clonotypes, under half of them owing to an unresolved V gene in the studies checked, with the rest unexplained. The sample includes over 200,000 clones, with about four fifths observed a single time. The ten largest clonotypes hold approximately 1.8% of the sample. The specimen was PBMCs or T cells enriched from blood (not recorded which). The receptor source for this set is a man aged 55 to 70 who had recovered from COVID-19.

The chain combines TRBV11-3 with TRBJ1-4; 9 bases align to TRBD1. This CDR3 is 16 amino acids long. Germline CDR1 reads SGHNT; CDR2 reads YENEEA. The ends lost 5 bases at V and 2 bases at J; junction bases unmatched: 6. The CDR3 reads CASSPRQGGTNEKLFF. DNA of the CDR3: TGTGCCAGCAGCCCCCGACAGGGGGGGACTAATGAAAAACTGTTTTTT.

The rearrangement joins TRBV2 to TRBJ1-2; tentatively, D is TRBD1 (6 bases). The V end lost 6 bases, the J end lost 7 bases, and 12 bases lay between the germline ends. Germline V gives CDR1 SNHLY, CDR2 FYNNEI. The CDR3 is made up of 12 amino acids. CDR3 DNA: TGTGCCAGCAGCCGAGACAGGTTTGGCTACACCTTC. Amino acids: CASSRDRFGYTF.

The J gene is TRBJ1-2, the V gene TRBV5-6, with 9 bases identical to TRBD1. V was clipped by 5 bases and J by 10 bases; unmatched bases: 3. CDR3 length equals 11 residues. The V gene's germline CDR1 is SGHDT and CDR2 YYEEEE. This CDR3 reads CASSWTGDYTF. CDR3 in DNA: TGTGCCAGCAGTTGGACAGGGGACTACACCTTC.

This clone showed up just a few times. J is TRBJ1-6 and V is TRBV6-5; 10 nucleotides match TRBD1. From germline, CDR1 is MNHEY and CDR2 SVGAGI. The CDR3 sequence is 15 residues long. Trimming took 4 bases from V and 8 from J; bases not matched to a gene: 5. CDR3 bases: TGTGCCAGCAGTTCACGACAGGGGGCCGATTCACCCCTCCACTTT. Translated: CASSSRQGADSPLHF.

The V call is TRBV19, the J call TRBJ1-5, with TRBD1 identical over 9 bases. This CDR3 comprises 15 residues. V dropped 5 bases and J dropped 6; count of bases not matched to a gene: 8. Germline V gene sequence: CDR1 LNHDA, CDR2 SQIVND (reference sequence). The CDR3 spells CASSQGQGGGQPQHF. The CDR3 DNA reads TGTGCCAGTAGTCAGGGACAGGGTGGAGGTCAGCCCCAGCATTTT.

The chain joins TRBV5-5 to TRBJ2-3; 8 bases agree with TRBD1. The CDR3 totals 14 residues. J was trimmed by 6 bases and V by 4 bases; bases with no gene match: 7. Germline CDR1 and CDR2: SGHKS and YYEKEE (reference sequence). CDR3 nucleotides: TGTGCCAGCAGCCTCTGGACAGGGACTGATACGCAGTATTTT. This translates into CASSLWTGTDTQYF. Filled out from reference TRBV5-5 and TRBJ2-3, the complete variable domain reads DAGVTQSPTHLIKTRGQQVTLRCSPISGHKSVSWYQQVLGQGPQFIFQYYEKEERGRGNFPDRFSARQFPNYSSELNVNALLLGDSALYLCASSLWTGTDTQYFGPGTRLTVL.

This clone was seen only once. The same CDR3 can be traced to other DNA sequences in this sample. The chain recombines TRBV4-3 with TRBJ2-7, with D perhaps TRBD1 (6 bases). Looked up from germline, CDR1 is LGHNA and CDR2 is YSLEER. The CDR3 covers 13 residues. V dropped 0 bases and J dropped 4 bases, with 7 bases sitting between them. CDR3 region: CASSQDRGYEQYF. The CDR3 DNA is TGCGCCAGCAGCCAAGACAGGGGTTACGAGCAGTACTTC.

The genes are TRBV24-1 and TRBJ2-2; D gene uncertain. Germline V gene sequence: CDR1 KGHDR, CDR2 SFDVKD. The CDR3 consists of 14 residues. V was cut by 5 bases and J by 2 bases, with 8 bases left in between. The CDR3 nucleotides read TGTGCCACCAGTGGGAGTGACAACACCGGGGAGCTGTTTTTT. Translated, it gives CATSGSDNTGELFF.

The gene calls are TRBV9 and TRBJ1-2; the D gene is possibly TRBD1 (6 bases). Trimming shortened V by 5 bases and J by 8 bases, and 13 bases separated the two germline ends. Per germline, CDR1 SGDLS and CDR2 YYNGEE. The CDR3 runs 12 residues. The CDR3 nucleotides are TGTGCCAGCAGTCGAACAGGGTACGGCTACACCTTC. The encoded protein is CASSRTGYGYTF.

V is TRBV4-3 and J is TRBJ1-6; D may be TRBD1 (6 bases). Germline V gene data show CDR1 as LGHNA and CDR2 as YSLEER. V shed 0 bases and J shed 4 bases, with 16 bases lying between them. CDR3 length: 18 amino acids. CDR3 amino acids: CASSQEIRAGAYNSPLHF. The CDR3 DNA is TGCGCCAGCAGCCAAGAAATAAGGGCAGGGGCATATAATTCACCCCTCCACTTT.

This clone was seen just once. This chain links TRBV15 with TRBJ2-7; 8 positions match TRBD1. Germline assignment: CDR1 LNHNV and CDR2 YYDKDF (reference sequence). This CDR3 has 16 amino acids. V shed 0 bases, J shed 5 bases, and the junction held 9 bases outside the gene matches. CDR3 in amino acids: CATSRDLAAGGNEQYF. CDR3 DNA: TGTGCCACCAGCAGAGATTTGGCGGCAGGGGGCAACGAGCAGTACTTC. The full variable domain, in which reference TRBV15 and TRBJ2-7 provide the parts outside the CDR3, is DAMVIQNPRYQVTQFGKPVTLSCSQTLNHNVMYWYQQKSSQAPKLLFHYYDKDFNNEADTPDNFQSRRPNTSFCFLDIRSPGLGDTAMYLCATSRDLAAGGNEQYFGPGTRLTVT.

The rearrangement links TRBV27 to TRBJ2-7; TRBD1 matches 7 bases. V was clipped by 5 bases and J by 2 bases; unmatched bases: 9. Germline V gene data show CDR1 as MNHEY and CDR2 as SMNVEV (reference sequence). The CDR3 spans 15 residues. Here the CDR3 reads CASSPLGDSTYEQYF. The CDR3 coding sequence is TGTGCCAGCAGTCCCCTGGGGGACAGCACCTACGAGCAGTACTTC.

J is TRBJ1-2 and V is TRBV6-5, with D perhaps matching TRBD1 (6 bases). CDR1 and CDR2 from the germline V gene are MNHEY and SVGAGI. V was trimmed by 0 bases and J by 7 bases, leaving 15 bases between them. The CDR3 is made up of 15 amino acids. This chain's CDR3 is CASSYSGRTVGGYTF. The CDR3 DNA reads as TGTGCCAGCAGTTACTCCGGGAGGACAGTCGGTGGCTACACCTTC.

The rearrangement joins TRBV11-3 to TRBJ1-1; D possibly corresponds to TRBD1 (5 bases). Germline V gene sequence: CDR1 SGHNT, CDR2 YENEEA. V was pared by 5 bases and J by 6 bases, with 10 bases between. This CDR3 has 12 amino acids. CDR3 DNA: TGTGCCAGCAGCGGGGGGGACCCTGAAGCTTTCTTT. Its protein product is CASSGGDPEAFF.